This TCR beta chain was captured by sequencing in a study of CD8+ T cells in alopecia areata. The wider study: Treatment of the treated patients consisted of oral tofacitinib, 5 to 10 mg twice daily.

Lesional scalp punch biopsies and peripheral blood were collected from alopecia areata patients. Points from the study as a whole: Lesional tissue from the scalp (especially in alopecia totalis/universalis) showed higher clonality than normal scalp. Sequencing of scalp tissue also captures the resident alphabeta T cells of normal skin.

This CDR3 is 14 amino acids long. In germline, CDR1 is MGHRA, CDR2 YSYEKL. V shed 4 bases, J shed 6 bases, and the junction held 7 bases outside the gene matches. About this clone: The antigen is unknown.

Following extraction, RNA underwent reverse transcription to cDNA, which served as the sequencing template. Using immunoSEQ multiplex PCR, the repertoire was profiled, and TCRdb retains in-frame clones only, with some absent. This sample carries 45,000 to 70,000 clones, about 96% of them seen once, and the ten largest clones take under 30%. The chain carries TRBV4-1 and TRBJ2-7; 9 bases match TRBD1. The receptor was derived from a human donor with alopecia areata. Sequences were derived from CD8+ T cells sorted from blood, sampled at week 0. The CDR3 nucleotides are TGCGCCAGCAGCCCCGAGGGACAGGGTCTCGAGCAGTACTTC. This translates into CASSPEGQGLEQYF.